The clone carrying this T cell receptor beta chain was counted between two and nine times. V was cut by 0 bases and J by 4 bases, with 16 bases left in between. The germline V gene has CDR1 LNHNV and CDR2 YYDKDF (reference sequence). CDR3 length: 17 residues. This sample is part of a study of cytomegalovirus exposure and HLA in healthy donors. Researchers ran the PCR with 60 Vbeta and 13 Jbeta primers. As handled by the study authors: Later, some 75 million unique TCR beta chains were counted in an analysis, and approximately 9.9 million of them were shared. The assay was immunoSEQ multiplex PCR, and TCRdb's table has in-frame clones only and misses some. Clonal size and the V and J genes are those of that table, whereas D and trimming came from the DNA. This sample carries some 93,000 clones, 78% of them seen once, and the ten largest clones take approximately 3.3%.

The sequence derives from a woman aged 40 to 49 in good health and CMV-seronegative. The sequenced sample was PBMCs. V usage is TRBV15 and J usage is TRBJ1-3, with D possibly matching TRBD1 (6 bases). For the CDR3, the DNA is TGTGCCACCAGCAGAGATAGACTGGGGGCGCGGGGAAACACCATATATTTT. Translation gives CATSRDRLGARGNTIYF.